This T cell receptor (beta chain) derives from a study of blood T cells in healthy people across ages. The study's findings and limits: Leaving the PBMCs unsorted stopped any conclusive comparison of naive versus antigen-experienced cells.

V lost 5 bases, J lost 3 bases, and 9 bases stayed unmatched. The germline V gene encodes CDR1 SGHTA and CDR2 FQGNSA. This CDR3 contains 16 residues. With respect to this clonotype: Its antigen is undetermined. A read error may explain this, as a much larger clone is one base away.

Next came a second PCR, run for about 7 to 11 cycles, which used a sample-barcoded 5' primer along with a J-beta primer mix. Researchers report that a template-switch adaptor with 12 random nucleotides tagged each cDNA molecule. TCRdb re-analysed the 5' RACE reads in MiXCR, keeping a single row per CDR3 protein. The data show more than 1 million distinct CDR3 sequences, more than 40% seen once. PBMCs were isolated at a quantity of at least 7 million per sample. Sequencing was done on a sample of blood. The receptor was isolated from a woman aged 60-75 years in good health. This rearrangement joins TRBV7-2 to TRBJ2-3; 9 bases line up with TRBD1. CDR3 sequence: CASSGDRGFRTDTQYF. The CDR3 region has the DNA TGTGCCAGCAGCGGCGACAGGGGGTTTCGGACAGATACGCAGTATTTT.